What follows are 16 T cell receptor beta chains derived from one specimen sequenced in a study of technical replicates of blood from several donors. Data came from immunoSEQ multiplex PCR; TCRdb stores just in-frame clones and leaves some out. The sample has 13,000 to 15,000 clones; around 83% are singletons. Sequencing was performed on PBMCs. All receptors come from a human donor in good health.

In this sample, this clone turned up a few times. The gene calls are TRBV10-1 and TRBJ2-1; 11 bases line up with TRBD1. Germline loops: CDR1 WNHNN, CDR2 SYGVQD (reference sequence). Trimming cost V 6 bases and J 7 bases; bases outside gene matches: 2. CDR3 size: 13 residues. In DNA form, the CDR3 reads TGCGCCAGCAGGGGGGACAGGGGGAATGAGCAGTTCTTC. It yields the protein CASRGDRGNEQFF.

The table lists this clone with a few counts. The CDR3 sequence is CASSIARWGDGEKLFF. CDR3 nucleotide sequence: TGTGCCAGTAGTATAGCCCGTTGGGGGGATGGTGAAAAACTGTTTTTT. J is TRBJ1-4 and V is TRBV19, with D possibly TRBD1 on 5 matching bases. CDR1 and CDR2 from the germline V gene are LNHDA and SQIVND (reference sequence). The V end lost 1 base, the J end lost 7 bases, and 16 bases lay between the germline ends. There are 16 residues in the CDR3.

The chain links TRBV6-5 to TRBJ2-2; D is uncertain. This CDR3 comprises 15 residues. CDR1 is MNHEY and CDR2 is SVGAGI in the germline V gene. Trimming left V 1 base short and J 3 bases short, with 9 bases between. CDR3 DNA sequence: TGTGCCAGCAGTTACTTAGAGATTCACACCGGGGAGCTGTTTTTT. Translating gives CASSYLEIHTGELFF.

The genes are TRBV29-1 and TRBJ1-2; no definite D call. From germline, CDR1 is SQVTM and CDR2 ANQGSEA. CDR3 length equals 14 residues. Trimming stripped 2 bases from V and 6 bases from J, with 16 bases between. CDR3 DNA sequence: TGCAGCGTTGAACCTTTACGGGGTTTGGATGGCTACACCTTC. Translating gives CSVEPLRGLDGYTF.

The rearrangement links TRBV7-8 to TRBJ1-2; D call uncertain. Germline CDR1 is SGHVS and CDR2 is FQNEAQ. V shed 1 base and J shed 4 bases, with 13 bases lying between them. This CDR3 has 15 amino acids. The CDR3 DNA reads as TGTGCCAGCAGCTTAGGTTCGTCCGGGGTCTATGGCTACACCTTC. Protein product: CASSLGSSGVYGYTF.

The rearrangement links TRBV6-5 to TRBJ2-7, with 10 nucleotides matching TRBD2. The length of the CDR3 is 16 residues. V was clipped by 4 bases and J by 5 bases; unmatched bases: 11. Germline V gene data show CDR1 as MNHEY and CDR2 as SVGAGI. The CDR3 spells CASSSGLAGVGHEQYF. Written as DNA, the CDR3 is TGTGCCAGCAGTTCGGGGCTAGCGGGAGTCGGCCACGAGCAGTACTTC.

The sample holds one count of this clone. The V call is TRBV6-1, the J call TRBJ2-2; D not resolved. Germline-derived CDR1 and CDR2 are MNHNS and SASEGT. The CDR3 contains 15 residues. V was pared by 8 bases and J by 4 bases, with 17 bases between. The DNA of the CDR3 is TGTGCCAGCTCTACATGGGCTATCCCCACCGGGGAGCTGTTTTTT. Protein product: CASSTWAIPTGELFF.

V usage is TRBV7-8 and J usage is TRBJ1-1, with 9 positions matching TRBD1. Germline CDR1 and CDR2: SGHVS and FQNEAQ. The CDR3 has 14 residues. With 6 bases clipped from V and 5 bases from J, the junction kept 7 bases outside the gene matches. CDR3 nucleotide sequence: TGTGCCAGCAGTCAAGGACAGGGGTGGACTGAAGCTTTCTTT. Residues: CASSQGQGWTEAFF.

The J gene is TRBJ1-2, the V gene TRBV6-5, with 10 bases aligning to TRBD1. Trimming cost V 9 bases and J 5 bases; bases outside gene matches: 9. The CDR3 contains 14 residues. Per germline, CDR1 MNHEY and CDR2 SVGAGI. CDR3 residues: CASKRDRGLYGYTF. CDR3 nucleotides: TGTGCCAGTAAAAGGGACAGGGGCTTGTATGGCTACACCTTC.

The CDR3 region has the DNA TGTGCCAGCAGCCAAGGGACAGGGAGCTCTGGAAACACCATATATTTT. As protein: CASSQGTGSSGNTIYF. The rearrangement joins TRBV4-2 to TRBJ1-3; 8 bases are shared with TRBD1. The CDR3 spans 16 residues. J lost 0 bases, V lost 1 base, and 2 bases had no gene match. Germline V lookup: CDR1 LGHNA, CDR2 YNFKEQ.

This clone was picked up a small number of times. The chain couples TRBV10-3 to TRBJ1-1; D gene uncertain. V was pared by 3 bases and J by 3 bases, with 11 bases between. In germline, CDR1 is ENHRY, CDR2 SYGVKD. The CDR3 runs to 14 residues. The CDR3 protein is CAISDYRGDTEAFF. In nucleotides, the CDR3 is TGTGCCATCAGTGATTACCGGGGAGACACTGAAGCTTTCTTT.

This rearrangement joins TRBV7-9 to TRBJ2-5; 11 bases agree with TRBD2. J gave up 5 bases and V 1 base, and 15 bases lay outside the gene matches. Germline V gene data show CDR1 as SEHNR and CDR2 as FQNEAQ (reference sequence). The CDR3 is 19 amino acids. Here the CDR3 DNA reads TGTGCCAGCAGCTTAGGATGGACCGGTAGCGGGAGGGTCCAGGAGACCCAGTACTTC. Its translation: CASSLGWTGSGRVQETQYF.

In DNA, the CDR3 is TGTGCCTGGAACAGGGTTAATGAAAAACTGTTTTTT. It is translated as CAWNRVNEKLFF. The rearrangement links TRBV30 to TRBJ1-4; a weak D match, TRBD1 (6 bases). The ends were cut back, 4 bases at V and 4 bases at J, with 7 bases in the middle. The germline V gene has CDR1 GTSNPN and CDR2 SVGIG (reference sequence). This CDR3 has 12 residues.

This chain uses TRBV28 with TRBJ1-1; 9 bases match TRBD1. From germline, CDR1 is MDHEN and CDR2 SYDVKM. V shed 7 bases and J 5 bases; nucleotides not matched to a gene: 8. The CDR3 consists of 14 residues. CDR3 in DNA: TGTGCCAGCAACGCACAGGGGGCGGGAACTGAAGCTTTCTTT. It specifies CASNAQGAGTEAFF.

This chain connects TRBV28 to TRBJ2-7; tentative D call: TRBD1 (6 bases). Germline V gene data show CDR1 as MDHEN and CDR2 as SYDVKM. The CDR3 is 14 residues long. V was clipped by 3 bases and J by 4 bases, with 13 bases between them. The CDR3 DNA sequence: TGTGCCAGCAGTTTTCAGGGGTACGGATACGAGCAGTACTTC. Translated, it gives CASSFQGYGYEQYF.

This sequence joins TRBV15 and TRBJ2-3, with 9 bases lining up with TRBD1. Germline CDR1 LNHNV, CDR2 YYDKDF (reference sequence). V trimming: 1 base; J trimming: 4 bases; junction bases outside the gene matches: 9. There are 17 residues in the CDR3. Here the CDR3 DNA reads TGTGCCACCAGCAGAGGGGCACAGGGGGCGGCTGCAGATACGCAGTATTTT. Its translation: CATSRGAQGAAADTQYF.